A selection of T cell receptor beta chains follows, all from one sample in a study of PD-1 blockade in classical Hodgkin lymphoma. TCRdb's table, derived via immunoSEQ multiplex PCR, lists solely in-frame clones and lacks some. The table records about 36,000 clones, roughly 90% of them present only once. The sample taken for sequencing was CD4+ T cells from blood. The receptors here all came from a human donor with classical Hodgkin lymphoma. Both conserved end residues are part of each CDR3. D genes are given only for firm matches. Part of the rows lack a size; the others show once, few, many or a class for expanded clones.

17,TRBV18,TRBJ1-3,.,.,CASSPLGDPSSGNTIYF,TGTGCCAGCTCACCACTCGGGGATCCGAGCTCTGGAAACACCATATATTTT
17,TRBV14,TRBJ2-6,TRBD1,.,CASSPDRGISGANVLTF,TGTGCCAGCAGCCCGGACAGGGGAATCTCTGGGGCCAACGTCCTGACTTTC
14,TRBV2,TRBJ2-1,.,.,CASRAQGSGNEQFF,TGTGCCAGCAGGGCACAGGGTAGCGGCAATGAGCAGTTCTTC
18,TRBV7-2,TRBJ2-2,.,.,CASSLEPELRLTLGELFF,TGTGCCAGCAGCTTAGAACCGGAATTACGACTCACTTTGGGGGAGCTGTTTTTT
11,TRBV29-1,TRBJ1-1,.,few,CSVGSREGAFF,TGCAGCGTTGGTTCCAGGGAGGGAGCTTTCTTT
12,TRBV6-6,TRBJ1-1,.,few,CASSQGERRAFF,TGTGCCAGCAGTCAGGGTGAAAGGAGAGCTTTCTTT
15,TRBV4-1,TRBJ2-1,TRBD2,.,CASSSLGGGVNEQFF,TGCGCCAGCAGCTCTCTAGGCGGGGGGGTCAATGAGCAGTTCTTC
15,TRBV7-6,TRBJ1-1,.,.,CASSLELTGILEAFF,TGTGCCAGCAGCTTAGAACTAACCGGGATCCTTGAAGCTTTCTTT
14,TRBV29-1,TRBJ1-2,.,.,CSVGESGVNYGYTF,TGCAGCGTTGGGGAGAGTGGGGTGAACTATGGCTACACCTTC
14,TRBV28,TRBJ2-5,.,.,CASSLGQVRETQYF,TGTGCCAGCAGTTTGGGTCAGGTACGAGAGACCCAGTACTTC
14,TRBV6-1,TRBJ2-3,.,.,CASSETGYTDTQYF,TGTGCCAGCAGTGAGACAGGCTATACAGATACGCAGTATTTT
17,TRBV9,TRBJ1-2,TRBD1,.,CASSPTSGTGLPYGYTF,TGTGCCAGCAGCCCCACGTCCGGGACAGGCTTGCCCTATGGCTACACCTTC
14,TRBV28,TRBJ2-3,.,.,CASSRGVGTDTQYF,TGTGCCAGCAGTAGGGGAGTGGGCACAGATACGCAGTATTTT
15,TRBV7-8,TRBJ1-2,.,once,CASSLDGSRGPGYTF,TGTGCCAGCAGCTTAGATGGCAGCCGGGGACCTGGCTACACCTTC
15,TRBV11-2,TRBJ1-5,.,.,CASSLGRGAYQPQHF,TGTGCCAGCAGCTTAGGGAGGGGCGCCTATCAGCCCCAGCATTTT
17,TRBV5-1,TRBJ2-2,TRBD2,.,CASSLVTSGANTGELFF,TGCGCCAGCAGCTTGGTCACTAGCGGGGCTAACACCGGGGAGCTGTTTTTT
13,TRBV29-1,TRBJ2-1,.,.,CSIRGTSYNEQFF,TGCAGTATCCGGGGGACCTCCTACAATGAGCAGTTCTTC
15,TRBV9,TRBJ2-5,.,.,CASSVAPGPRETQYF,TGTGCCAGCAGCGTAGCTCCGGGGCCGCGGGAGACCCAGTACTTC
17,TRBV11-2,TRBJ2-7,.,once,CASSFNLGVEFAYEQYF,TGTGCCAGCAGCTTTAATCTGGGGGTTGAATTCGCCTACGAGCAGTACTTC
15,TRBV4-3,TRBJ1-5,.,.,CASSQEGGSNQPQHF,TGCGCCAGCAGCCAAGAGGGGGGTAGCAATCAGCCCCAGCATTTT
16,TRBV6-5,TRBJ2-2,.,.,CASSYRGTAGTGELFF,TGTGCCAGCAGTTATCGGGGGACAGCGGGCACCGGGGAGCTGTTTTTT
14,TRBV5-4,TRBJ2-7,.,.,CASSLGYSTYEQYF,TGTGCCAGCAGCTTGGGTTACAGTACCTACGAGCAGTACTTC
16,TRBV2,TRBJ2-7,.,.,CASSAFPGATPSEQYF,TGTGCCAGCAGTGCATTTCCCGGGGCGACCCCCTCCGAGCAGTACTTC
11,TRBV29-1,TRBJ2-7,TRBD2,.,CSGTSGSEQYF,TGCAGCGGGACTAGCGGATCCGAGCAGTACTTC
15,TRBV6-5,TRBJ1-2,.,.,CASGGSWGEPYGYTF,TGTGCCAGCGGGGGATCCTGGGGCGAGCCCTATGGCTACACCTTC
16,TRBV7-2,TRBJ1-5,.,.,CASSLGNLNSNQPQHF,TGTGCCAGCAGCTTAGGAAACCTCAATAGCAATCAGCCCCAGCATTTT
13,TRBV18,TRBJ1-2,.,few,CASSPDRNYGYTF,TGTGCCAGCTCCCCGGACAGAAACTATGGCTACACCTTC
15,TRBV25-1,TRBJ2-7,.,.,CASSAVRGATYEQYF,TGTGCCAGCAGTGCCGTTAGAGGGGCGACCTACGAGCAGTACTTC
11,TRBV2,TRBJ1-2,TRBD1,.,CASGTAYGYTF,TGTGCCAGCGGGACAGCCTATGGCTACACCTTC
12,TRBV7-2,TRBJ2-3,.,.,CASSLPTDTQYF,TGTGCCAGCAGTCTCCCCACAGATACGCAGTATTTT
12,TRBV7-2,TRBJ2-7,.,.,CASRQGIYEQYF,TGTGCCAGCAGACAGGGTATCTACGAGCAGTACTTC
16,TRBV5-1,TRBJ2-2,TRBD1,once,CASSISGTGSSGELFF,TGCGCCAGCAGCATCTCCGGGACAGGGAGTTCCGGGGAGCTGTTTTTT
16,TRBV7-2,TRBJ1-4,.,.,CASSSTFTRTNEKLFF,TGTGCCAGCAGCTCGACATTTACCAGAACTAATGAAAAACTGTTTTTT
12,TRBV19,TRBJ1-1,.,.,CASEGGYAEAFF,TGTGCCAGCGAGGGAGGATACGCTGAAGCTTTCTTT
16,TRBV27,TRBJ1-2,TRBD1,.,CASSLMTDRGTYGYTF,TGTGCCAGCAGCCTTATGACAGACAGGGGGACCTATGGCTACACCTTC
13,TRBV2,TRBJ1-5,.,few,CASSVTSNQPQHF,TGTGCCAGCAGTGTGACTAGCAATCAGCCCCAGCATTTT
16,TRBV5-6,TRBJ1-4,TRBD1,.,CASSPARQGRGEKLFF,TGTGCCAGCAGCCCTGCGCGACAGGGCAGGGGAGAAAAACTGTTTTTT
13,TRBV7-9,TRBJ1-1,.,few,CASSWGSNTEAFF,TGTGCCAGCAGCTGGGGGTCGAACACTGAAGCTTTCTTT
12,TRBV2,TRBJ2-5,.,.,CASSPTKETQYF,TGTGCCAGCAGTCCCACAAAAGAGACCCAGTACTTC
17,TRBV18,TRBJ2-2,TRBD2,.,CASSPLSSGSNTGELFF,TGTGCCAGCTCACCACTCTCTAGCGGGAGCAACACCGGGGAGCTGTTTTTT
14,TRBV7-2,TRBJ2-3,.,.,CASSLGGSADTQYF,TGTGCCAGCAGCTTAGGGGGGAGCGCAGATACGCAGTATTTT
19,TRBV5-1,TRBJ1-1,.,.,CASSPRVGGSAIMNTEAFF,TGCGCCAGCAGCCCCCGAGTCGGTGGGTCGGCCATCATGAACACTGAAGCTTTCTTT
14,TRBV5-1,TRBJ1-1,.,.,CASSSQNMNTEAFF,TGCGCCAGCAGCTCCCAGAACATGAACACTGAAGCTTTCTTT
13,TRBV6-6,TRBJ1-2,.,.,CASSLQGEYGYTF,TGTGCCAGCAGTCTACAGGGAGAATATGGCTACACCTTC
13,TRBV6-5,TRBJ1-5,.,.,CASSYSVSQPQHF,TGTGCCAGCAGTTACTCTGTAAGTCAGCCCCAGCATTTT
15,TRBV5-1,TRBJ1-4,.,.,CASSLGAYLGEKLFF,TGCGCCAGCAGCTTGGGGGCTTACCTAGGGGAAAAACTGTTTTTT
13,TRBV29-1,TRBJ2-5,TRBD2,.,CSKKAGDQETQYF,TGCAGCAAAAAAGCGGGGGACCAAGAGACCCAGTACTTC
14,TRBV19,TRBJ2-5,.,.,CASSIGNSQETQYF,TGTGCCAGTAGTATAGGGAACAGCCAAGAGACCCAGTACTTC
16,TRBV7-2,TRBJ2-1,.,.,CASSQTAGRGGNEQFF,TGTGCCAGCAGCCAGACGGCGGGGAGGGGGGGCAATGAGCAGTTCTTC
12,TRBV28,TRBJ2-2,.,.,CASSSNTGELFF,TGTGCCAGCAGTTCTAACACCGGGGAGCTGTTTTTT
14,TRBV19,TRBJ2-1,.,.,CASRTDNLYNEQFF,TGTGCCAGTAGGACAGATAACCTTTACAATGAGCAGTTCTTC
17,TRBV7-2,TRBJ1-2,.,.,CASSLAHLGGLGYGYTF,TGTGCCAGCAGCTTAGCCCACTTAGGGGGGCTGGGCTATGGCTACACCTTC
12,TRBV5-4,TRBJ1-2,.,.,CALRGSTGGYTF,TGTGCCCTGAGGGGCAGTACGGGTGGCTACACCTTC
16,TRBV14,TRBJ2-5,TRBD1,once,CASSLRRTGVGETQYF,TGTGCCAGCAGCCTTCGGAGGACAGGGGTAGGAGAGACCCAGTACTTC
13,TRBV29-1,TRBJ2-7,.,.,CSVAQYRDYEQYF,TGCAGCGTTGCTCAGTACAGGGACTACGAGCAGTACTTC
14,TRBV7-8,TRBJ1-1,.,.,CASSLKSRDTEAFF,TGTGCCAGCAGCTTAAAAAGCAGGGACACTGAAGCTTTCTTT
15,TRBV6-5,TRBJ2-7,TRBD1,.,CASSYPGQGSYEQYF,TGTGCCAGCAGTTACCCCGGACAGGGATCCTACGAGCAGTACTTC
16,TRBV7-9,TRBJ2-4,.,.,CASSLSGLFAKNIQYF,TGTGCCAGCAGCTTATCCGGGTTGTTCGCCAAAAACATTCAGTACTTC
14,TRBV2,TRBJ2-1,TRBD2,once,CASSKGLAINEQFF,TGTGCCAGCAGTAAAGGACTAGCTATTAATGAGCAGTTCTTC